This entry is about one T cell receptor beta chain. Here immunoSEQ multiplex PCR was the method, and the copy in TCRdb shows in-frame clones only, minus some. Among fewer than 300,000 clones listed, around four fifths were seen once. The record originates from a study of blood T cell repertoires in COVID-19. As for the study in general: Researchers got acute and convalescent COVID-19 samples from the United States, Italy and Spain. In each case, the material was cDNA or gDNA derived from T cells, B-cell-depleted T cells, or PBMCs.

Per the germline V gene, CDR1 is SGDLS and CDR2 is YYNGEE. The ends lost 4 bases at V and 3 bases at J; junction bases unmatched: 6. This CDR3 spans 15 amino acids. Input material: peripheral blood. This TCR came from a woman aged 65 to 85 with active or convalescent COVID-19. The rearrangement joins TRBV9 to TRBJ2-3; 9 nucleotides line up with TRBD2. The CDR3 coding sequence is TGTGCCAGCAGCCCTTTAGCGGGAGAAACAGATACGCAGTATTTT. Protein: CASSPLAGETDTQYF. Full variable domain (remainder filled in from reference TRBV9 and TRBJ2-3): DSGVTQTPKHLITATGQRVTLRCSPRSGDLSVYWYQQSLDQGLQFLIQYYNGEERAKGNILERFSAQQFPDLHSELNLSSLELGDSALYFCASSPLAGETDTQYFGPGTRLTVL.